This T cell receptor beta chain was obtained from a study of shared clonotypes between healthy human individuals. The germline gives CDR1 MNHEY, CDR2 SVGAGI. The CDR3 runs 15 residues. V trimming: 0 bases; J trimming: 7 bases; junction bases outside the gene matches: 1. This clone was seen once. Here immunoSEQ multiplex PCR was the method, and the copy in TCRdb shows in-frame clones only, minus some. The sample carries around 370,000 clones, 90% to 98% recorded once. The V call is TRBV6-5, the J call TRBJ1-6, with 9 bases matching TRBD1. This receptor was taken from a man in his thirties or forties in good health. The sample taken for sequencing was memory CD8+ T cells sorted from blood. Subset noted: CD45RO+ cells pooled with CCR7-negative TemRA cells. The CDR3: CASSYSGTGNSPLHF. The DNA of the CDR3 is TGTGCCAGCAGTTACTCGGGGACAGGGAATTCACCCCTCCACTTT.